This T cell receptor (beta chain) was identified during a study of Graves' ophthalmopathy and Graves' hyperthyroidism. RNA transcripts were the source from which TCR beta CDR3 regions were amplified. A first-round RT-PCR used HTBI primers, followed by a second-round multiplex PCR. Each CDR3 protein gets one entry after TCRdb re-called the multiplex PCR reads with MiXCR. This table holds 500,000 to 700,000 distinct CDR3 sequences, approximately 21% found once. This clonotype was counted at least ten times. No antigen is known for it. The V and J ends lost 3 bases and 4 bases respectively, with 12 bases between them. CDR3 length: 14 amino acids. Regarding the study as a whole: A 13-signature model separated ophthalmopathy from stable hyperthyroidism, reaching less than 90% sensitivity and 81.08% specificity cross-validated.

This clonotype was sampled from a woman between 18 and 29 years old with stable Graves' hyperthyroidism. Some clones in this sample may be carry-over from other donors' samples. Sequenced sample: peripheral blood. The V and J genes are TRBV12-3 or TRBV12-4 and TRBJ1-1; D is unresolved. In nucleotides, the CDR3 is TGTGCCAGCAGTTTCGCCAGATCGCCCACTGAAGCTTTCTTT. This sequence encodes CASSFARSPTEAFF.